This T cell receptor (beta chain) was retrieved from a study of shared clonotypes between healthy human individuals. Study-wide results and caveats: Relative to clonotypes present in all four donors, those not shared had lower generation probabilities.

To note about this clone: Its target is not known.

CDR1 LNHDA and CDR2 SQIVND come from the germline V gene (reference sequence). The CDR3 covers 13 residues. Trimming at V came to 4 bases and at J to 3 bases, leaving 1 base not matched to a gene. Assay: immunoSEQ multiplex PCR; the TCRdb copy retains only in-frame clones and omits some. The sample has 2 million to 3 million clones, approximately 93% seen once. Sequencing used naive CD4+ T cells from PBMCs. Regarding subset: CD45RA+ positively selected. The receptor's source is a man between 18 and 35 years old in good health. Some clones in this sample may be carry-over from other donors' samples. The chain uses TRBV19 and TRBJ2-7; 9 nucleotides line up with TRBD1. The CDR3: CASSRTGDYEQYF. CDR3 nucleotide sequence: TGTGCCAGTAGTAGGACAGGGGACTACGAGCAGTACTTC.